Each of the 25 T cell receptor beta chains below was sequenced from the same sample in a study of CD8 T cells in Susac syndrome. A quantity of roughly 0.5 to 1 ug RNA underwent reverse transcription using random hexamers. TCRdb re-called the immunoSEQ multiplex PCR reads with MiXCR, one entry per CDR3 protein. The table has 150,000 or so distinct CDR3 sequences, roughly 94% seen once. Source material: CD4+ T cells from PBMCs. The receptors originated from a human donor in good health.

The chain employs TRBV29-1 and TRBJ1-1; D is perhaps TRBD1 (6 bases). The length of the CDR3 is 13 residues. V lost 8 bases, J lost 4 bases, and 17 bases lay in between. CDR1 SQVTM and CDR2 ANQGSEA come from the germline V gene. CDR3 in amino acids: CSSEGQGGTEAFF. In nucleotides, the CDR3 is TGCAGCTCTGAGGGGCAAGGGGGCACTGAAGCTTTCTTT.

This chain uses TRBV7-2 with TRBJ1-1; D perhaps matches TRBD1 (6 bases). Germline V gene lookup returns CDR1 SGHTA and CDR2 FQGNSA. The CDR3 runs 15 residues. The V end was cut by 1 base, the J end by 2 bases, with 11 bases between. CDR3 loop: CASSLVRDINTEAFF. The CDR3 coding sequence is TGTGCCAGCAGCTTAGTGAGGGACATTAACACTGAAGCTTTCTTT.

The rearrangement uses TRBV28 and TRBJ2-6; tentatively, D is TRBD1 (6 bases). Trimming shortened V by 5 bases and J by 2 bases, and 10 bases separated the two germline ends. The germline V gene has CDR1 MDHEN and CDR2 SYDVKM. The CDR3 length is 15 residues. The CDR3 protein is CASSHRQAGANVLTF. The CDR3 bases are TGTGCCAGCAGTCACAGACAGGCTGGGGCCAACGTCCTGACTTTC.

J is TRBJ2-7 and V is TRBV7-2; no clear D gene. Trimming took off 0 bases at V and 10 bases at J, with 13 bases between the two ends. CDR3 size: 13 residues. Germline CDR1 SGHTA, CDR2 FQGNSA. CDR3 amino acids: CASSLADADRQYF. Here the CDR3 DNA reads TGTGCCAGCAGCTTAGCGGATGCGGATCGACAGTACTTC.

V is TRBV5-4 and J is TRBJ2-5; D might be TRBD1 or TRBD2, each matching 7 bases. Germline V gene data show CDR1 as SGHNT and CDR2 as YYREEE (reference sequence). The ends were cut back, 10 bases at V and 0 bases at J, with 10 bases in the middle. The CDR3 length is 12 residues. In DNA form, the CDR3 reads TGTGCCCAGGGGGGGAACCAAGAGACCCAGTACTTC. It codes for CAQGGNQETQYF.

The chain uses TRBV5-1 and TRBJ1-4; a weak D match, TRBD1 (5 bases). The germline V gene has CDR1 SGHRS and CDR2 YFSETQ. The CDR3 loop spans 15 amino acids. V was shortened by 0 bases and J by 3 bases, with 9 bases between the two germline ends. CDR3: CASSLARGANEKLFF. The CDR3 DNA sequence: TGCGCCAGCAGCTTGGCCAGAGGGGCTAATGAAAAACTGTTTTTT.

Only a few counts were recorded for this clonotype. The chain recombines TRBV5-6 with TRBJ2-7; 11 bases are shared with TRBD1. After removal of 0 bases from V and 3 bases from J, the junction contained 2 bases not matched to a gene. The CDR3 loop spans 15 amino acids. The germline gives CDR1 SGHDT, CDR2 YYEEEE. The CDR3 DNA sequence: TGTGCCAGCAGCTTGGAGGGGACAGGGGGCTACGAGCAGTACTTC. It yields the protein CASSLEGTGGYEQYF.

The genes are TRBV5-4 and TRBJ1-2; D remains ambiguous. Germline CDR1 SGHNT, CDR2 YYREEE (reference sequence). This CDR3 region has 13 residues. V was shortened by 4 bases and J by 2 bases, with 9 bases between the two germline ends. In DNA form, the CDR3 reads TGTGCCAGCAGCATAGACAAGAACTATGGCTACACCTTC. This codes for CASSIDKNYGYTF.

The chain carries TRBV29-1 and TRBJ2-5; D might be TRBD1 (5 bases). This CDR3 spans 14 amino acids. Between the trimmed V and J ends, which lost 5 bases and 5 bases, there was a span of 18 bases. Germline CDR1 and CDR2: SQVTM and ANQGSEA. In DNA, the CDR3 is TGCAGCGTTTCCCGGTTGGCAGGGCAGGAGACCCAGTACTTC. Residues: CSVSRLAGQETQYF.

The chain joins TRBV19 to TRBJ1-5; TRBD1 is a possible D gene (6 bases). Per germline, CDR1 LNHDA and CDR2 SQIVND (reference sequence). This CDR3 contains 14 residues. The V and J ends lost 10 bases and 2 bases respectively, with 15 bases between them. CDR3 coding DNA: TGTGCCACGAACAGGGTCGAGGGCAATCAGCCCCAGCATTTT. As protein: CATNRVEGNQPQHF. Complete variable domain (other parts from reference TRBV19 and TRBJ1-5): DGGITQSPKYLFRKEGQNVTLSCEQNLNHDAMYWYRQDPGQGLRLIYYSQIVNDFQKGDIAEGYSVSREKKESFPLTVTSAQKNPTAFYLCATNRVEGNQPQHFGDGTRLSIL.

The J gene is TRBJ1-1, the V gene TRBV2; no definite D call. The CDR3 contains 11 residues. The V end was cut by 6 bases, the J end by 3 bases, with 5 bases between. Germline CDR1 SNHLY, CDR2 FYNNEI. DNA of the CDR3: TGTGCCAGCAGAGAGTACACTGAAGCTTTCTTT. Encoded protein: CASREYTEAFF.

The chain joins TRBV25-1 to TRBJ1-2; D uncertain. The V end was cut by 4 bases, the J end by 6 bases, with 6 bases between. CDR1 is MGHDK and CDR2 is SYGVNS in the germline V gene. The CDR3 has 11 amino acids. This CDR3 reads CASSANNGYTF. CDR3 nucleotide sequence: TGTGCCAGCAGTGCGAACAATGGCTACACCTTC.

The chain uses TRBV4-3 and TRBJ2-7; the D gene could be TRBD1 or TRBD2 (5 bases each). Germline V gene data show CDR1 as LGHNA and CDR2 as YSLEER. Trimming stripped 0 bases from V and 2 bases from J, with 8 bases between. The CDR3 covers 14 residues. In DNA form, the CDR3 reads TGCGCCAGCAGCCAAGATAGAGGGGCCTACGAGCAGTACTTC. Translating it yields CASSQDRGAYEQYF.

This chain uses TRBV29-1 with TRBJ2-7; D may correspond to TRBD1 or TRBD2 (7 bases each). CDR3 length: 15 residues. With 1 base removed from V and 3 bases from J, the gap between germline ends came to 16 bases. Germline-derived CDR1 and CDR2 are SQVTM and ANQGSEA. In DNA, the CDR3 is TGCAGCGTTGAAGGGGAGGGGAACAGGGGCTACGAGCAGTACTTC. It specifies CSVEGEGNRGYEQYF.

CDR3 DNA: TGCGCCAGCAGCTGGGGAGGATTCAATGAGCAGTTCTTC. As protein: CASSWGGFNEQFF. The chain carries TRBV5-1 and TRBJ2-1; D is perhaps TRBD2 (6 bases). V was trimmed by 3 bases and J by 6 bases, leaving 10 bases between them. Germline V gene data show CDR1 as SGHRS and CDR2 as YFSETQ. The CDR3 length is 13 residues.

This sequence joins TRBV5-4 and TRBJ2-3; 10 nucleotides align to TRBD2. CDR3 length: 15 residues. Per germline, CDR1 SGHNT and CDR2 YYREEE (reference sequence). Trimming took 7 bases from V and 2 from J; bases not matched to a gene: 7. The CDR3 protein is CASRTSGLNTDTQYF. CDR3 coding DNA: TGTGCCAGCCGGACTAGCGGTCTAAACACAGATACGCAGTATTTT.

The chain employs TRBV19 and TRBJ1-6; D is ambiguous. Germline CDR1 reads LNHDA; CDR2 reads SQIVND (reference sequence). The CDR3 spans 15 residues. V was shortened by 3 bases and J by 8 bases, with 14 bases between the two germline ends. CDR3 protein: CASSISGSSDSPLHF. CDR3 DNA sequence: TGTGCCAGTAGTATTAGTGGCAGTTCGGATTCACCCCTCCACTTT.

The rearrangement joins TRBV12-3 or TRBV12-4 to TRBJ2-1, with 8 bases identical to TRBD1. V dropped 5 bases and J dropped 3; count of bases not matched to a gene: 6. The CDR3 extends over 15 amino acids. Here the CDR3 reads CASSRDRGYYNEQFF. The CDR3 DNA follows: TGTGCCAGCAGTAGAGACAGGGGTTACTACAATGAGCAGTTCTTC.

This clonotype was seen only a few times. This chain uses TRBV20-1 with TRBJ2-3; no definite D call. V was clipped by 0 bases and J by 2 bases, with 3 bases between them. From germline, CDR1 is DFQATT and CDR2 SNEGSKA (reference sequence). The CDR3 has 12 residues. CDR3: CSARDLTDTQYF. In nucleotides, the CDR3 is TGCAGTGCTAGAGATCTCACAGATACGCAGTATTTT.

V is TRBV7-9 and J is TRBJ1-2, with 8 bases aligning to TRBD1. CDR3 length: 14 amino acids. Germline V lookup: CDR1 SEHNR, CDR2 FQNEAQ (reference sequence). Trimming cost V 5 bases and J 8 bases; bases outside gene matches: 10. The CDR3 region has the DNA TGTGCCAGCAGCCCGACAGGGGTATTAGGGGGCTACACCTTC. Translating gives CASSPTGVLGGYTF.

This clonotype has only one observation. The J gene is TRBJ2-2, the V gene TRBV2; a weak D match, TRBD1 (6 bases). Germline CDR1 is SNHLY and CDR2 is FYNNEI. V shed 5 bases and J shed 4 bases, with 11 bases lying between them. This CDR3 has 14 amino acids. The CDR3 nucleotides are TGTGCCAGCAGTCAGGACAGTAGCACCGGGGAGCTGTTTTTT. This gives the protein CASSQDSSTGELFF.

The CDR3 nucleotides read TGTGCCAGCAGTTATCGCCCACAAGAGACCCAGTACTTC. This codes for CASSYRPQETQYF. The V and J genes are TRBV2 and TRBJ2-5; D is undetermined. The ends were cut back, 5 bases at V and 2 bases at J, with 9 bases in the middle. The CDR3 runs 13 residues. Per the germline V gene, CDR1 is SNHLY and CDR2 is FYNNEI. Full variable domain (outside the CDR3, taken from reference TRBV2 and TRBJ2-5): EPEVTQTPSHQVTQMGQEVILRCVPISNHLYFYWYRQILGQKVEFLVSFYNNEISEKSEIFDDQFSVERPDGSNFTLKIRSTKLEDSAMYFCASSYRPQETQYFGPGTRLLVL.

CDR3 sequence: CASSEGFGLEAFF. The CDR3, as DNA: TGTGCCAGCAGTGAAGGGTTTGGCCTTGAAGCTTTCTTT. The V call is TRBV6-1, the J call TRBJ1-1; D not resolved. V lost 1 base to trimming and J lost 7 bases, with 10 bases between them. This CDR3 comprises 13 residues. The germline V gene has CDR1 MNHNS and CDR2 SASEGT.

The gene calls are TRBV9 and TRBJ2-2; 8 bases map to TRBD1. J gave up 5 bases and V 3 bases, and 3 bases lay outside the gene matches. The CDR3 consists of 14 residues. The germline V gene encodes CDR1 SGDLS and CDR2 YYNGEE. The CDR3 nucleotides are TGTGCCAGCAGCGCCCACAGGGGGACCGGGGAGCTGTTTTTT. Its protein is CASSAHRGTGELFF.

The gene calls are TRBV19 and TRBJ1-1, with unresolved D. The CDR3 loop spans 15 amino acids. V was clipped by 8 bases and J by 6 bases, with 22 bases between them. Germline CDR1 and CDR2: LNHDA and SQIVND (reference sequence). CDR3 region: CASERDGGNSAEAFF. The CDR3 region has the DNA TGTGCCAGTGAAAGAGACGGAGGCAATTCCGCTGAAGCTTTCTTT.